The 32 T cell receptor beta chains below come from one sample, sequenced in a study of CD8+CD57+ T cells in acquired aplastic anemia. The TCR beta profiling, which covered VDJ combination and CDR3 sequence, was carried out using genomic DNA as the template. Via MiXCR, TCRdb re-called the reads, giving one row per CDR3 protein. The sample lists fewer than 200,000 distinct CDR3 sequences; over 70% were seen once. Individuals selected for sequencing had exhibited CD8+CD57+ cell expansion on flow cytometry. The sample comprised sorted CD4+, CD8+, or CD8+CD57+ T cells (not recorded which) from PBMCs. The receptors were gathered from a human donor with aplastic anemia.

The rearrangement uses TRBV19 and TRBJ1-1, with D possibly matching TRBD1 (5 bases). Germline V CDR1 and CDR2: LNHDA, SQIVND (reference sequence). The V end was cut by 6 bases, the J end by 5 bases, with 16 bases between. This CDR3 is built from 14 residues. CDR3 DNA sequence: TGTGCCAGTAGCCGGAGGGGCCCGGGGACTGAAGCTTTCTTT. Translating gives CASSRRGPGTEAFF.

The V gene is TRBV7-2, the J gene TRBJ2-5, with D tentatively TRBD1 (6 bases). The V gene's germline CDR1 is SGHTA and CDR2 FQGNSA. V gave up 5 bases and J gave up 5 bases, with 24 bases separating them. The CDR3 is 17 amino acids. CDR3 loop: CASSQFPRGRVGETQYF. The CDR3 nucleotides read TGTGCCAGCAGCCAGTTCCCCAGGGGAAGGGTTGGGGAGACCCAGTACTTC.

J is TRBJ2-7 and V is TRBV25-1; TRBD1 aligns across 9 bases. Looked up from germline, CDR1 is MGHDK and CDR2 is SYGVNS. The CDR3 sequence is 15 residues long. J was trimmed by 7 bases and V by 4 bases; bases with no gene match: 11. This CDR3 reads CASSGLDRGVREQYF. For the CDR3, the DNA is TGTGCCAGCAGTGGATTGGACAGGGGAGTGAGAGAGCAGTACTTC.

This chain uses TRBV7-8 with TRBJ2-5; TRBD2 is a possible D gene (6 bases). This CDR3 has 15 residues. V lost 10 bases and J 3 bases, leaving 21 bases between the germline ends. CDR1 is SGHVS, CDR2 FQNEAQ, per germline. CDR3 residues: CATTGVREVEETQYF. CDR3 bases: TGTGCCACCACGGGTGTGAGGGAGGTGGAAGAGACCCAGTACTTC.

DNA of the CDR3: TGTGCCAGCGTGCAGCGGGAGGGCCTACCGCAGTATTTT. Protein sequence: CASVQREGLPQYF. The chain employs TRBV2 and TRBJ2-3; 10 nucleotides line up with TRBD2. Germline loops: CDR1 SNHLY, CDR2 FYNNEI. Trimming took 8 bases from V and 10 from J; bases not matched to a gene: 9. The CDR3 sequence is 13 residues long.

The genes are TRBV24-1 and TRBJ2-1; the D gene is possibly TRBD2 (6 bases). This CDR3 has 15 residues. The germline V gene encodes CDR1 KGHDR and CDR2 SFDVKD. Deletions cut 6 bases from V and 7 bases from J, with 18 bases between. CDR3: CATSHDAGLGNEQFF. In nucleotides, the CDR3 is TGTGCCACCAGTCATGACGCGGGATTGGGGAATGAGCAGTTCTTC.

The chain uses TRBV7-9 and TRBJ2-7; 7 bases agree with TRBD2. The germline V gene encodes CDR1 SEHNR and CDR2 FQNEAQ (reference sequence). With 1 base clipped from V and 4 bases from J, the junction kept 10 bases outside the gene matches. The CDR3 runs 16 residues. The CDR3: CASSLGSTSSKYEQYF. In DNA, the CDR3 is TGTGCCAGCAGCTTAGGCTCGACTAGCTCGAAATACGAGCAGTACTTC.

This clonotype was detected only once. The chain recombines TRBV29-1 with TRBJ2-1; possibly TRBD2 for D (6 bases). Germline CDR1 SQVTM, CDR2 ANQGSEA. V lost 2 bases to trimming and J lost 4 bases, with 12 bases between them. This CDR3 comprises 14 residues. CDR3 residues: CSVESLALYNEQFF. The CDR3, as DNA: TGCAGCGTTGAATCGCTAGCGCTGTACAATGAGCAGTTCTTC.

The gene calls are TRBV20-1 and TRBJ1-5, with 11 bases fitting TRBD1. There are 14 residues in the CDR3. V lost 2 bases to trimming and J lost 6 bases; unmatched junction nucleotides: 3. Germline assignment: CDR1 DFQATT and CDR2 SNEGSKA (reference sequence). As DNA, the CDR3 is TGCAGTGCTAGAAGGACAGGGGGCGTTCAGCCCCAGCATTTT. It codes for CSARRTGGVQPQHF.

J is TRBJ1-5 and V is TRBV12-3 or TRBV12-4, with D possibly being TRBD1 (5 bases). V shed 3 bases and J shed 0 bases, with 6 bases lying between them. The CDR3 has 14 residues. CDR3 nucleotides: TGTGCCAGCAGTTTCGGGACTAGCAATCAGCCCCAGCATTTT. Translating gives CASSFGTSNQPQHF.

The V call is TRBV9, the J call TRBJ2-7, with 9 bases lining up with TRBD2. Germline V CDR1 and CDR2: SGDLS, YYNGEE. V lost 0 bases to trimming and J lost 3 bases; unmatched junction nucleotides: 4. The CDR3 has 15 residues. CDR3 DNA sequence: TGTGCCAGCAGCGTAGGGGTAGCGGGGGACTACGAGCAGTACTTC. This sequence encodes CASSVGVAGDYEQYF.

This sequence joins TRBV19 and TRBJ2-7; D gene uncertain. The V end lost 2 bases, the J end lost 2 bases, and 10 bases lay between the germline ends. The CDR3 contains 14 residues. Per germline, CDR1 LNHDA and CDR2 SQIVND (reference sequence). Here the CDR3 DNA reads TGTGCCAGTAGTATATCGTGGACGGCCTACGAGCAGTACTTC. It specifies CASSISWTAYEQYF.

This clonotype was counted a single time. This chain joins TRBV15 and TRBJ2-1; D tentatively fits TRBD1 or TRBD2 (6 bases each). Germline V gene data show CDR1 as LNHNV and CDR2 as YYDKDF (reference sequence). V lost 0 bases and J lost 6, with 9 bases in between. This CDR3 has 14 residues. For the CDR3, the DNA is TGTGCCACCAGCAGAGATAGGGGGGTCAATGAGCAGTTCTTC. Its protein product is CATSRDRGVNEQFF.

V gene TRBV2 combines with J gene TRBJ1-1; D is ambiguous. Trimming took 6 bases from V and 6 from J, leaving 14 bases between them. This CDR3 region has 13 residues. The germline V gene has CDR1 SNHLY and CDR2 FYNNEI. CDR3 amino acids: CASRFWTESEAFF. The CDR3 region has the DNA TGTGCCAGCAGATTTTGGACGGAATCTGAAGCTTTCTTT.

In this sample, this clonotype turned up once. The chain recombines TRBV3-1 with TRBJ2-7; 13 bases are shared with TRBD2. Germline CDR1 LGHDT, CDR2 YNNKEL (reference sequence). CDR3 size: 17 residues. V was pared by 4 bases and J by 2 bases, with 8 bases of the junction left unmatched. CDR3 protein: CASSRGTSGAETYEQYF. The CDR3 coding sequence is TGTGCCAGCAGCCGTGGGACTAGCGGGGCCGAGACCTACGAGCAGTACTTC.

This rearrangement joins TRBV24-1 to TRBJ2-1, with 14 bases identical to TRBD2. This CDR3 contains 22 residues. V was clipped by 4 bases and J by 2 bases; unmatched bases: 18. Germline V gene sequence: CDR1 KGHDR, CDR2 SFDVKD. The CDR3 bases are TGTGCCACCAGTGACCCGACCCCTGGGACTAGCGGGGGCCGTACCCCCTACAATGAGCAGTTCTTC. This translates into CATSDPTPGTSGGRTPYNEQFF.

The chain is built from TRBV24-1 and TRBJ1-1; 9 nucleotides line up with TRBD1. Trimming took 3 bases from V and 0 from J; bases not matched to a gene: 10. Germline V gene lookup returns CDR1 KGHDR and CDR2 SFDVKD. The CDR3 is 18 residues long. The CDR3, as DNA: TGTGCCACCAGTGATCCCCCAACAGGGGGCAGGTTGAACACTGAAGCTTTCTTT. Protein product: CATSDPPTGGRLNTEAFF.

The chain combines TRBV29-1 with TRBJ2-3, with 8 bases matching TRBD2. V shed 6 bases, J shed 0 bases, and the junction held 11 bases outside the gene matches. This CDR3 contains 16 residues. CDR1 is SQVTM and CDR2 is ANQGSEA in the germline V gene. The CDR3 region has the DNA TGCAGCGTGGGGGGACTAGACCTATCTAGCACAGATACGCAGTATTTT. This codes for CSVGGLDLSSTDTQYF.

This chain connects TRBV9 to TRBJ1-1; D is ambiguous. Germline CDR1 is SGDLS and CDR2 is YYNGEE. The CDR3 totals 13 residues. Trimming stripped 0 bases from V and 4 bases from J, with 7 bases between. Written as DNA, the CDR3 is TGTGCCAGCAGCGTAGGGATGGGCACTGAAGCTTTCTTT. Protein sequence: CASSVGMGTEAFF.

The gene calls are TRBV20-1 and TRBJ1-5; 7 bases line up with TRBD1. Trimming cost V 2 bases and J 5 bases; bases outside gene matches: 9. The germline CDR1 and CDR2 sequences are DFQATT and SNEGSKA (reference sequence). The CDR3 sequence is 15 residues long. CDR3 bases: TGCAGTGCTAGACAAACTTACAGGGGTGATCAGCCCCAGCATTTT. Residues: CSARQTYRGDQPQHF.

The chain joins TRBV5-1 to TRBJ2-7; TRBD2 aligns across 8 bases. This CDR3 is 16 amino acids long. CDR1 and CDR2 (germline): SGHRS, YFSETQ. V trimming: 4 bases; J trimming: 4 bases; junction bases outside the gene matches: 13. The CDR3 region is CASSQEVKAGGYEQYF. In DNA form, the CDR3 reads TGCGCCAGCAGCCAAGAAGTGAAGGCGGGGGGATACGAGCAGTACTTC.

CDR3 amino acids: CASSGNRDETQYF. As DNA, the CDR3 is TGTGCCAGCAGTGGGAATAGGGACGAGACCCAGTACTTC. The V gene is TRBV2, the J gene TRBJ2-5; either TRBD1 or TRBD2 may supply D (5 bases each). Trimming took 4 bases from V and 5 from J, leaving 11 bases between them. CDR1 and CDR2 (germline): SNHLY, FYNNEI. The CDR3 runs to 13 residues.

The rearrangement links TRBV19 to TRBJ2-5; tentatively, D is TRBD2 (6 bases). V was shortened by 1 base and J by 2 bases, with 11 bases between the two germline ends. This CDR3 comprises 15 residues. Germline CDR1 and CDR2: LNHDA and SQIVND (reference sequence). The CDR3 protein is CASSIGPGLQETQYF. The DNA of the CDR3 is TGTGCCAGTAGTATAGGCCCGGGACTTCAAGAGACCCAGTACTTC.

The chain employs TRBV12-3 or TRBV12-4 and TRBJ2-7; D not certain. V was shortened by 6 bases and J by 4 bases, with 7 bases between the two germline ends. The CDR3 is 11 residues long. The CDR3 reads CASRFGYEQYF. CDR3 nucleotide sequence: TGTGCCAGCAGGTTCGGGTACGAGCAGTACTTC.

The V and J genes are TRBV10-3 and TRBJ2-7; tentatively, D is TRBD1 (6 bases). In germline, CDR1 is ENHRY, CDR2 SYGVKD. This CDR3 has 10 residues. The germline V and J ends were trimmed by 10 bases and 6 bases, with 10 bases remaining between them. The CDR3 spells CATGQLEQYF. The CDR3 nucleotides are TGTGCCACAGGACAGCTCGAGCAGTACTTC.

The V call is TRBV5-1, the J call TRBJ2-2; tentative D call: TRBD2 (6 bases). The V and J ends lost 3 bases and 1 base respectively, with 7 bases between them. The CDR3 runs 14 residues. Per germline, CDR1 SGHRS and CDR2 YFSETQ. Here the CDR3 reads CASSWGVNTGELFF. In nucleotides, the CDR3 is TGCGCCAGCAGCTGGGGGGTGAACACCGGGGAGCTGTTTTTT.

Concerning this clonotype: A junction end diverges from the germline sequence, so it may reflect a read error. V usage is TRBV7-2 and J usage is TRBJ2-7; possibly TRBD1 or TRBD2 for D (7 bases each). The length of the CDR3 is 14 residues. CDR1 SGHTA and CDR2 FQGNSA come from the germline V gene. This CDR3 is CASRLDREGNEQYF. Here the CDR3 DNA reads TGTGCCAGCAGGTTAGACAGGGAGGGAAACGAGCAGTACTTC. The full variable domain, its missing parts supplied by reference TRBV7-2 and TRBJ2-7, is GAGVSQSPSNKVTEKGKDVELRCDPISGHTALYWYRQSLGQGLEFLIYFQGNSAPDKSGLPSDRFSAERTGGSVSTLTIQRTQQEDSAVYLCASRLDREGNEQYFGPGTRLTVT.

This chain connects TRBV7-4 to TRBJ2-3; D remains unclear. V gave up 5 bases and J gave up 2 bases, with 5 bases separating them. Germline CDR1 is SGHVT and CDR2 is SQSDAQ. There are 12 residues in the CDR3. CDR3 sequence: CASSENTDTQYF. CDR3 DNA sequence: TGTGCCAGCAGCGAAAACACAGATACGCAGTATTTT.

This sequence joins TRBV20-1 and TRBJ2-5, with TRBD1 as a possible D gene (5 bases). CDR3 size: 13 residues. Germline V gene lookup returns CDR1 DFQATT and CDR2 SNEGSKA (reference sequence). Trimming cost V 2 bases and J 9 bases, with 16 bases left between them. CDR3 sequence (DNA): TGCAGTGCTAGACAGGGTGCCGGGTTGCCCCAGTACTTC. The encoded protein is CSARQGAGLPQYF.

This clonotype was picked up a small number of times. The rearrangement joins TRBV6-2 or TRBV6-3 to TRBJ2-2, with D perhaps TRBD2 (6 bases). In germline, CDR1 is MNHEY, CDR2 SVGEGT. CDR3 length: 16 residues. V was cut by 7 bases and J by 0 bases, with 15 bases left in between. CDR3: CASITAGLSNTGELFF. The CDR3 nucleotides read TGTGCCAGCATTACCGCGGGACTTTCGAACACCGGGGAGCTGTTTTTT.

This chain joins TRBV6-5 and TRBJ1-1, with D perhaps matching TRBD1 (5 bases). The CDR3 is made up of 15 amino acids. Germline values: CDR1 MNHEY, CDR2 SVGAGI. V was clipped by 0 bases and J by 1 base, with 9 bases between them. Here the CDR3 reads CASSYSGRANTEAFF. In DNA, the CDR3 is TGTGCCAGCAGTTACTCCGGCAGGGCGAACACTGAAGCTTTCTTT.

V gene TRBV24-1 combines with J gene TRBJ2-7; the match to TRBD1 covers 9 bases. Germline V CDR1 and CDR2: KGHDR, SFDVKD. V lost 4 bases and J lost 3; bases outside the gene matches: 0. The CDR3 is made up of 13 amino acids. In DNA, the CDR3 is TGTGCCACCAGTGAGACAGGGGGCTACGAGCAGTACTTC. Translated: CATSETGGYEQYF.